These T cell receptor beta chains were read from a single sample in a study of shared clonotypes between healthy human individuals. Sequenced by immunoSEQ multiplex PCR; TCRdb stores in-frame clones only, minus some. The data contain millions of clones, approximately 95% of them singletons. Sequenced material: naive CD4+ T cells sorted from blood. The receptors come from a man between 18 and 35 years old in good health. CDR3s include the opening cysteine and the closing phenylalanine or tryptophan. The D gene is left open where the match is weak. Size tells how often a clone was seen (once, few, many) or the class of an expanded clone, and some rows leave it out.

>NA|TRBV30|TRBD1|TRBJ1-4
TGTGCCTGGAGTCCCAGGGGGGAAAAACTGTTTTTT
CAWSPRGEKLFF
>NA|TRBV27|NA|TRBJ1-6
TGTGCCAGCAGTCCCCTGGACGGCGGGCGGTCACCCCTCCACTTT
CASSPLDGGRSPLHF
>once|TRBV5-8|NA|TRBJ1-5
TGTGCCAGCAGCTTGGAAACATCTTATAGCAATCAGCCCCAGCATTTT
CASSLETSYSNQPQHF
>NA|TRBV30|NA|TRBJ2-3
TGTGCCTGGGGGACGCAATTAGGAGCAGATACGCAGTATTTT
CAWGTQLGADTQYF
>NA|TRBV5-4|NA|TRBJ1-4
TGTGCCAGCAGCTTGGAAGCAACTAATGAAAAACTGTTTTTT
CASSLEATNEKLFF
>NA|TRBV7-9|TRBD2|TRBJ2-1
TGTGCCAGCGCGGGGGGCCCGTTCAATGAGCAGTTCTTC
CASAGGPFNEQFF
>once|TRBV6-6|TRBD1|TRBJ2-7
TGTGCCAGCAGTGTGAGGACAGGTAACCCTTACGAGCAGTACTTC
CASSVRTGNPYEQYF
>NA|TRBV6-5|NA|TRBJ2-7
TGTGCCAGCAGCACAGGGGGAGGGATCTACGAGCAGTACTTC
CASSTGGGIYEQYF
>NA|TRBV7-6|NA|TRBJ2-2
TGTGCCAGCAGCTTAGGTCCCACCCCGAACACCGGGGAGCTGTTTTTT
CASSLGPTPNTGELFF
>NA|TRBV7-2|TRBD2|TRBJ2-1
TGTGCCAGCAGCTCCACTAGCGGGAAGATCAATGAGCAGTTCTTC
CASSSTSGKINEQFF
>NA|TRBV7-7|NA|TRBJ2-5
TGTGCTAGCAGCTCCTCAGGGGCGATTTTACAGGAGACCCAGTACTTC
CASSSSGAILQETQYF
>NA|TRBV5-6|NA|TRBJ1-1
TGTGCCAGCAGCCCGAGACGGACTGAAGCTTTCTTT
CASSPRRTEAFF
>NA|TRBV5-1|NA|TRBJ2-7
TGCGCCAGCAGCCTCGAATACGAGCAGTACTTC
CASSLEYEQYF
>NA|TRBV4-1|TRBD1|TRBJ1-4
TGCGCCAGCACTCCACAGGGCCGACAGGGGTTGCAAAAACTGTTTTTT
CASTPQGRQGLQKLFF
>NA|TRBV4-1|NA|TRBJ2-7
TGCGCCAGCAGCCAAGTTACCATTGGCGGGCAGTACTTC
CASSQVTIGGQYF
>once|TRBV2|TRBD1|TRBJ1-1
TGTGCCAGCAGTGAAGAAGGGGGCGGCACTGAAGCTTTCTTT
CASSEEGGGTEAFF
>NA|TRBV4-1|NA|TRBJ1-5
TGCGCCAGCAGCCAAGTTTCCGGTTATAGCAATCAGCCCCAGCATTTT
CASSQVSGYSNQPQHF
>NA|TRBV18|NA|TRBJ1-1
TGTGCCAGCTCACCGACTTCCGGGCTCAGCACTGAAGCTTTCTTT
CASSPTSGLSTEAFF
>NA|TRBV7-9|TRBD1|TRBJ2-3
TGTGCCAGCAGTCAGGACAGGGTTAGCACAGATACGCAGTATTTT
CASSQDRVSTDTQYF
>NA|TRBV5-1|NA|TRBJ2-1
TGCGCCAGCAGCTTAGAAGGGTTGACCGATGAGCAGTTCTTC
CASSLEGLTDEQFF
>NA|TRBV6-4|NA|TRBJ1-2
TGTGCCAGCAGTGACTCGGGGGACAGCTACACCTTC
CASSDSGDSYTF
>NA|TRBV6-5|TRBD1|TRBJ2-1
TGTGCCAGCAGTTACTTGGGGACAGGTGCAAATGAGCAGTTCTTC
CASSYLGTGANEQFF